The 23 T cell receptor beta chains below were found in one sample sequenced in a study. Each CDR3 protein is one row after TCRdb ran MiXCR on the 5' RACE reads. The sample shows approximately 29,000 distinct CDR3 sequences, approximately 30% of them seen only once. Sequenced: naive CD4+ T cells sorted from a lymph node. Subset here: naive CD4+ T cells, CD4+CD45RA+CD25-. The receptor source for this set is a female donor with breast cancer.

The chain carries TRBV4-1 and TRBJ2-7; 9 bases agree with TRBD2. The germline CDR1 and CDR2 sequences are MGHRA and YSYEKL. This CDR3 has 17 amino acids. V lost 0 bases to trimming and J lost 5 bases; unmatched junction nucleotides: 11. The CDR3 loop is CASSQDRRSGGINEQYF. DNA for the CDR3: TGCGCCAGCAGCCAAGATCGTCGGAGCGGGGGGATCAACGAGCAGTACTTC.

The V call is TRBV28, the J call TRBJ2-2; TRBD2 agrees at 7 bases. The germline V gene encodes CDR1 MDHEN and CDR2 SYDVKM. The CDR3 length is 15 residues. Trimming cost V 3 bases and J 1 base; bases outside gene matches: 2. Here the CDR3 DNA reads TGTGCCAGCAGTTTGGGGGGGGTGAACACCGGGGAGCTGTTTTTT. Its translation is CASSLGGVNTGELFF.

Concerning this clonotype: A much larger clone is a single base away; this may be a read error. The chain has TRBV27 and TRBJ2-5, with 12 bases that match TRBD2. CDR3 length equals 15 residues. Looked up from germline, CDR1 is MNHEY and CDR2 is SMNVEV (reference sequence). The CDR3 nucleotides read TGTGCCAGCAGTTCTAGCGGGGGGGCCGGGGAGACCCAGTGCTTC. It is translated as CASSSSGGAGETQCF.

This clonotype was observed at least ten times. This chain uses TRBV7-8 with TRBJ1-5, with D unresolved. This CDR3 contains 12 residues. Trimming left V 0 bases short and J 6 bases short, with 3 bases between. CDR1 is SGHVS and CDR2 is FQNEAQ in the germline V gene. CDR3: CASSLAGQPQHF. CDR3 DNA: TGTGCCAGCAGCTTAGCGGGTCAGCCCCAGCATTTT.

The chain carries TRBV11-1 and TRBJ2-7; 7 bases are shared with TRBD2. Germline V CDR1 and CDR2: SGHAT, FQDESV (reference sequence). The CDR3 spans 13 residues. With 4 bases clipped from V and 5 bases from J, the junction kept 5 bases outside the gene matches. The CDR3 DNA follows: TGTGCCAGCAGCTGGCGGGAGAGCCACGAGCAGTACTTC. Encoded protein: CASSWRESHEQYF.

This clonotype was seen repeatedly, ten times or more. The V and J genes are TRBV6-5 and TRBJ2-7; TRBD2 agrees at 7 bases. V lost 5 bases and J lost 3; bases outside the gene matches: 13. The CDR3 spans 16 residues. CDR1 is MNHEY and CDR2 is SVGAGI in the germline V gene. Here the CDR3 reads CASSATWGGRSYEQYF. The CDR3 DNA sequence: TGTGCCAGCAGTGCCACCTGGGGGGGTAGAAGCTACGAGCAGTACTTC.

J is TRBJ2-3 and V is TRBV11-3; 9 bases are a match to TRBD1. The CDR3 has 16 amino acids. V lost 2 bases, J lost 2 bases, and 5 bases stayed unmatched. Germline CDR1 and CDR2: SGHNT and YENEEA. CDR3 bases: TGTGCCAGCAGCTTATCCGGGACAGGGAACACAGATACGCAGTATTTT. Protein product: CASSLSGTGNTDTQYF.

This clonotype was seen repeatedly, ten times or more. The V call is TRBV20-1, the J call TRBJ1-6; D call uncertain. The V end was cut by 3 bases, the J end by 5 bases, with 11 bases between. The germline gives CDR1 DFQATT, CDR2 SNEGSKA (reference sequence). The CDR3 is 14 amino acids. CDR3 region: CSARGRFDNSPLHF. In nucleotides, the CDR3 is TGCAGTGCTAGGGGTCGGTTCGATAATTCACCCCTCCACTTT.

As for this clonotype: Since the CDR3 does not end with the conserved phenylalanine or tryptophan, this likely comes from a read error. J is TRBJ2-5 and V is TRBV15, with D hard to call. This CDR3 region has 12 residues. Trimming removed 0 bases at V and 5 bases at J, with 4 bases between. CDR1 LNHNV and CDR2 YYDKDF come from the germline V gene (reference sequence). CDR3 amino acids: CATSRDWETQYS. The CDR3 nucleotides read TGTGCCACCAGCAGAGATTGGGAGACCCAGTACTCC.

Only a few counts were recorded for this clonotype. V is TRBV12-3 or TRBV12-4 and J is TRBJ1-2; D not certain. V shed 10 bases and J shed 1 base, with 7 bases lying between them. The CDR3 loop spans 11 amino acids. The CDR3 spells CATDGNYGYTF. CDR3 bases: TGTGCCACGGACGGTAACTATGGCTACACCTTC.

The chain combines TRBV5-1 with TRBJ1-6, with a weak D call TRBD1 (5 bases). Germline CDR1 SGHRS, CDR2 YFSETQ. The CDR3 totals 16 residues. V lost 0 bases and J lost 6, with 13 bases in between. The chain's CDR3 is CASSLVEPGGNSPLHF. The CDR3 DNA reads as TGCGCCAGCAGCTTGGTGGAACCGGGGGGTAATTCACCCCTCCACTTT.

This clonotype was found a few times. J is TRBJ1-6 and V is TRBV20-1; TRBD1 aligns across 10 bases. With 2 bases clipped from V and 7 bases from J, the junction kept 11 bases outside the gene matches. CDR1 is DFQATT, CDR2 SNEGSKA, per germline (reference sequence). This CDR3 is built from 17 residues. The CDR3 region is CSARRRGRTGGNSPLHF. The DNA for the CDR3 is TGCAGTGCTAGAAGGAGAGGCCGGACAGGGGGGAATTCACCCCTCCACTTT.

In its sample, this clonotype was seen a few times. This chain joins TRBV7-3 and TRBJ2-2; D not resolved. The CDR3 runs to 14 residues. V shed 8 bases and J shed 3 bases, with 13 bases lying between them. Germline V CDR1 and CDR2: SGHTA, FQGTGA. The CDR3 is CASSETDYTGELFF. The CDR3 DNA reads TGTGCCAGCTCGGAGACTGACTACACCGGGGAGCTGTTTTTT.

This sequence joins TRBV6-5 and TRBJ1-5; D gene uncertain. Germline V gene lookup returns CDR1 MNHEY and CDR2 SVGAGI. Deletions cut 2 bases from V and 5 bases from J, with 7 bases between. The CDR3 is made up of 13 amino acids. The CDR3 is CASSYNSDQPQHF. In DNA, the CDR3 is TGTGCCAGCAGTTACAATAGTGATCAGCCCCAGCATTTT.

This clonotype showed up many times. The chain joins TRBV4-2 to TRBJ2-1; 7 positions match TRBD2. The V and J ends lost 1 base and 1 base, in that order; junction bases with no gene match: 4. The CDR3 sequence is 16 residues long. Germline CDR1 is LGHNA and CDR2 is YNFKEQ. CDR3 DNA sequence: TGTGCCAGCAGCCAAGGGGGGGGGACTTCCTACAATGAGCAGTTCTTC. Protein sequence: CASSQGGGTSYNEQFF.

In regard to this clonotype: A read error is likely, as this CDR3 ends without the conserved phenylalanine or tryptophan. The V call is TRBV7-3, the J call TRBJ2-1; 7 nucleotides agree with TRBD2. Per the germline V gene, CDR1 is SGHTA and CDR2 is FQGTGA. After removal of 1 base from V and 4 bases from J, the junction contained 4 bases not matched to a gene. The CDR3 consists of 15 residues. CDR3 in DNA: TGTGCCAGCAGCTTAAGTCTAGCGGAATACAATGAGCAGTTCCTC. It codes for CASSLSLAEYNEQFL.

This clonotype has only a few counts. CDR3 coding DNA: TGTGCCAGCAGGGGACAGGGAGTCTACGAGCAGTACTTC. This gives the protein CASRGQGVYEQYF. This chain joins TRBV28 and TRBJ2-7; 9 nucleotides agree with TRBD1. The V gene end was trimmed by 6 bases and the J gene end by 3 bases; junction bases not matched to a gene: 3. The CDR3 spans 13 residues. Germline V gives CDR1 MDHEN, CDR2 SYDVKM.

About this clonotype itself: A much more abundant neighbour one base away suggests this may be a read error. The gene calls are TRBV14 and TRBJ1-6; D not resolved. Germline-derived CDR1 and CDR2 are SGHDN and FVKESK. The CDR3 totals 10 residues. Here the CDR3 reads CASSHSPIHF. In nucleotides, the CDR3 is TGTGCCAGCAGCCATTCACCCATCCACTTT.

This clonotype was counted ten times or more. The V gene is TRBV7-8, the J gene TRBJ2-2; D remains unclear. The CDR3 is made up of 15 amino acids. V was shortened by 2 bases and J by 2 bases, with 9 bases between the two germline ends. Per the germline V gene, CDR1 is SGHVS and CDR2 is FQNEAQ. The CDR3 spells CASSLPPPNTGELFF. The CDR3 nucleotides are TGTGCCAGCAGCTTACCTCCCCCCAACACCGGGGAGCTGTTTTTT.

The chain is built from TRBV20-1 and TRBJ2-3; 7 positions agree with TRBD1. Unmatched junction bases numbered 6, after V lost 2 bases and J lost 4 bases. The CDR3 length is 14 residues. Germline V gene lookup returns CDR1 DFQATT and CDR2 SNEGSKA (reference sequence). CDR3 in amino acids: CSARRDRLADTQYF. CDR3 nucleotides: TGCAGTGCTAGAAGGGACAGACTGGCAGATACGCAGTATTTT.

The V and J genes are TRBV30 and TRBJ2-1, with D possibly TRBD2 on 5 matching bases. Germline V gene data show CDR1 as GTSNPN and CDR2 as SVGIG (reference sequence). V was trimmed by 2 bases and J by 0 bases, leaving 8 bases between them. The CDR3 spans 14 residues. This CDR3 is CAWSPGSSYNEQFF. In nucleotides, the CDR3 is TGTGCCTGGAGTCCGGGAAGCTCCTACAATGAGCAGTTCTTC.

The chain is built from TRBV6-5 and TRBJ2-3; D tentatively reads TRBD1 or TRBD2 (5 bases each). Germline CDR1 and CDR2: MNHEY and SVGAGI. The CDR3 has 17 amino acids. The V end lost 6 bases, the J end lost 5 bases, and 24 bases lay between the germline ends. CDR3 sequence reads: CASSRRPLGPQGDTQYF. The CDR3, as DNA: TGTGCCAGCAGCCGGAGGCCACTAGGACCCCAGGGAGATACGCAGTATTTT.

This clonotype showed up many times. The V gene is TRBV28, the J gene TRBJ2-7, with 8 bases lining up with TRBD1. Germline loops: CDR1 MDHEN, CDR2 SYDVKM. The CDR3 has 15 amino acids. J lost 3 bases, V lost 5 bases, and 9 bases had no gene match. The CDR3 DNA is TGTGCCAGCAGTCCTATTAGAGGGACAGGCTACGAGCAGTACTTC. Translating gives CASSPIRGTGYEQYF.